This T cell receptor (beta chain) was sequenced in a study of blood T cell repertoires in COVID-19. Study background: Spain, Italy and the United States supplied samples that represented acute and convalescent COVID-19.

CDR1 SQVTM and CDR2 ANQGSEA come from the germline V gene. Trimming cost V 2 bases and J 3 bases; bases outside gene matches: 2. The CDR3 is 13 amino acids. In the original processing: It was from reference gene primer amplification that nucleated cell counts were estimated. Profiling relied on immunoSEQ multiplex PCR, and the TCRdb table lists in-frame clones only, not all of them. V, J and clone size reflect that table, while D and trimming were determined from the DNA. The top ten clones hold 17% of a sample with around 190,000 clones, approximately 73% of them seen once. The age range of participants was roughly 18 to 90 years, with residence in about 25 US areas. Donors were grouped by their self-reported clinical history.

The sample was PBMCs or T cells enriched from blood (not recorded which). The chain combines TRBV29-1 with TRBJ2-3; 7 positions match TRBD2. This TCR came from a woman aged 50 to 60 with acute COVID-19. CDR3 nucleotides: TGCAGCGTTGAAAGCGGGGTAACAGATACGCAGTATTTT. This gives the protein CSVESGVTDTQYF.